Listed below are T cell receptor beta chains from one sample, sequenced in a study of blood T cell repertoires in COVID-19. Some clones are missing from TCRdb's copy, which holds only in-frame ones; the method was immunoSEQ multiplex PCR. The table lists under 50,000 clones, approximately 91% of them singletons. Sequencing was performed on peripheral blood. The origin of the receptors is a man aged 70 or older with active COVID-19. Each CDR3 is given with its conserved first and last residue. The D gene is left open where the match is weak. A clone size is listed for some rows: how often the clone was seen (once, few, many), or a class if it is expanded.

TGTGCCAGCAGCTTGGCCTTTACTAGCGGGATGGGAGAGACCCAGTACTTC	CASSLAFTSGMGETQYF	TRBJ2-5	TRBV5-8	-	TRBD2
TGTGCCAGCAGCTTAGGTAGGAGGACTAGCGGGGGCAATGAGCAGTTCTTC	CASSLGRRTSGGNEQFF	TRBJ2-1	TRBV7-8	-	TRBD2
TGTGCCAGTAGCCCACAGGGGTTCGCTGAAGCTTTCTTT	CASSPQGFAEAFF	TRBJ1-1	TRBV19	-	TRBD1
TGTGCTAGCAGGACAGGGGCCTACACCGGGGAGCTGTTTTTT	CASRTGAYTGELFF	TRBJ2-2	TRBV7-7	few	TRBD1
TGCGCCAGCAGCCAAGAGGAGCGGGGGGCCTACGAGCAGTACTTC	CASSQEERGAYEQYF	TRBJ2-7	TRBV4-3	-	TRBD2
TGTGCCAGCCGAACCGTGACTAGCCCTGACAATGAGCAGTTCTTC	CASRTVTSPDNEQFF	TRBJ2-1	TRBV5-4	-	TRBD2
TGTGCCAGCAGTCCACTAGCGGGAGCATCAGATACGCAGTATTTT	CASSPLAGASDTQYF	TRBJ2-3	TRBV5-5	-	TRBD2
TGTGCCAGCAGAAACCAGGGGTATGAGCAGTTCTTC	CASRNQGYEQFF	TRBJ2-1	TRBV7-9	once	-
TGTGCCAGCAGTTTATCTAGCGGGAGGGGGGAGACCCAGTACTTC	CASSLSSGRGETQYF	TRBJ2-5	TRBV28	-	TRBD2
TGTGCCAGCAGGCAAACCAGGGGCGCTGGAAACACCATATATTTT	CASRQTRGAGNTIYF	TRBJ1-3	TRBV11-2	-	-
TGTGCCAGCAGCTTAGAAGTAAAGCCCTACGAGCAGTACTTC	CASSLEVKPYEQYF	TRBJ2-7	TRBV7-8	-	-
TGCAGCGTTGAGTCAGATCTCACTGAAGCTTTCTTT	CSVESDLTEAFF	TRBJ1-1	TRBV29-1	-	-
TGTGCCTGGAGGGGGGCCGGGACTAGCGGGTTACTCAATGAGCAGTTCTTC	CAWRGAGTSGLLNEQFF	TRBJ2-1	TRBV30	-	TRBD2
TGTGCCAGCAGCTTAGGAGGGATAGGGTACGAGCAGTACTTC	CASSLGGIGYEQYF	TRBJ2-7	TRBV7-8	-	-
TGTGCCAGCAGACGAGACGGGGATGAAAAACTGTTTTTT	CASRRDGDEKLFF	TRBJ1-4	TRBV6-5	-	-
TGTGCCAGCAGTGAGATTAACAGGGGGGACTATAATGAAAAACTGTTTTTT	CASSEINRGDYNEKLFF	TRBJ1-4	TRBV6-1	-	TRBD1
TGTGCCAGCAGCCCCTCGGGTAGCGGAGTATACAATGAGCAGTTCTTC	CASSPSGSGVYNEQFF	TRBJ2-1	TRBV3-1/TRBV3-2	-	-
TGTGCCAGCTCACCACAGCGCCGCCCCCGACAGGGAACACACTATGGCTACACCTTC	CASSPQRRPRQGTHYGYTF	TRBJ1-2	TRBV18	-	TRBD1
TGTGCCAGCAGCTTAGGGCGGCGGGTGTGGACCGGGGAGCTGTTTTTT	CASSLGRRVWTGELFF	TRBJ2-2	TRBV7-2	-	-
TGCGCCAGCAGCTTACAGCGGGGGGCCGACAATGAGCAGTTCTTC	CASSLQRGADNEQFF	TRBJ2-1	TRBV4-1	-	TRBD2
TGCGCCAGCTCGAGACCGACAGGGGGCGAAGGCTACACCTTC	CASSRPTGGEGYTF	TRBJ1-2	TRBV5-1	few	TRBD1
TGCGCCAGCAGCGAACAGGGGATCCAGCCCCAGCATTTT	CASSEQGIQPQHF	TRBJ1-5	TRBV10-2	-	TRBD1
TGTGCCAGCTCACCACTCCTGACTAGCGGAACCTACAATGAGCAGTTCTTC	CASSPLLTSGTYNEQFF	TRBJ2-1	TRBV18	-	TRBD2
TGTGCCAGCAGTGAAGGAGGGGGCGGGAGGGCCAACGAGCAGTACTTC	CASSEGGGGRANEQYF	TRBJ2-7	TRBV2	-	TRBD2
TGTGCTAGTGGTTTGTTAACCGGGACAGGGGTTACGAACACTGAAGCTTTCTTT	CASGLLTGTGVTNTEAFF	TRBJ1-1	TRBV12-5	-	TRBD1
TGCAGCGTTGCCTCAGACAGCGCCCAAAGGGCCCAGCATTTT	CSVASDSAQRAQHF	TRBJ1-5	TRBV29-1	-	-
TGCGCCAGCAGCCGCAGCAATTCCGGGACAGGGATCCCCGAGCAGTACTTC	CASSRSNSGTGIPEQYF	TRBJ2-7	TRBV5-1	-	TRBD1
TGTGCCACCAGTGATCCGATAGACGGAGGGATTTACAATGAGCAGTTCTTC	CATSDPIDGGIYNEQFF	TRBJ2-1	TRBV24-1	-	-
TGTGCCAGCAGCCGAGGGAATGAAAAACTGTTTTTT	CASSRGNEKLFF	TRBJ1-4	TRBV3-1/TRBV3-2	-	-
TGTGCCAGCAGTGATAGGGCGGGGGCAACTAATGAAAAACTGTTTTTT	CASSDRAGATNEKLFF	TRBJ1-4	TRBV2	-	-
TGTGCCAGCAGTATAGGCGGCAGAACGTACGAGCAGTACTTC	CASSIGGRTYEQYF	TRBJ2-7	TRBV7-6	medium-sized	-
TGTGCCAGCAGTAAGACAGGGGCCTACGAGCAGTACTTC	CASSKTGAYEQYF	TRBJ2-7	TRBV12-3/TRBV12-4	few	TRBD1
TGTGCCAGCAGCCGCGGCGACACCGGGGAGCTGTTTTTT	CASSRGDTGELFF	TRBJ2-2	TRBV7-3	few	-
TGTGCCAGTAGTATAGCCCCCCTCACTGAAGCTTTCTTT	CASSIAPLTEAFF	TRBJ1-1	TRBV19	-	-